This TCR beta chain was captured by sequencing in a study of vaccination effects on CD4 cells after COVID-19. General study findings and limits: Whether induced by infection or by vaccine, clones showed marked clonal contraction late after vaccination.

TCRdb's table, derived via immunoSEQ multiplex PCR, lists solely in-frame clones and lacks some. Counted here are about 70,000 clones, roughly three quarters occurring once; the ten biggest clones make up roughly 2%. Cells that had been cultured for 10 days were the source of isolated CD4+ T cells. The CDR3 covers 16 residues. Germline V gene data show CDR1 as MNHEY and CDR2 as SMNVEV (reference sequence). Trimming took off 3 bases at V and 5 bases at J, with 16 bases between the two ends. A word on this clone: Its antigen is unknown.

The receptor's source is a human donor who received a COVID-19 vaccine. Sequencing was performed on CD4+ T cells from PBMCs cultured without peptide, taken before COVID-19 vaccination. The chain has TRBV27 and TRBJ2-2, with a weak D call TRBD1 (5 bases). This chain's CDR3 is CASSFGAGRGTGELFF. CDR3 nucleotides: TGTGCCAGCAGTTTTGGGGCAGGGCGAGGTACCGGGGAGCTGTTTTTT.